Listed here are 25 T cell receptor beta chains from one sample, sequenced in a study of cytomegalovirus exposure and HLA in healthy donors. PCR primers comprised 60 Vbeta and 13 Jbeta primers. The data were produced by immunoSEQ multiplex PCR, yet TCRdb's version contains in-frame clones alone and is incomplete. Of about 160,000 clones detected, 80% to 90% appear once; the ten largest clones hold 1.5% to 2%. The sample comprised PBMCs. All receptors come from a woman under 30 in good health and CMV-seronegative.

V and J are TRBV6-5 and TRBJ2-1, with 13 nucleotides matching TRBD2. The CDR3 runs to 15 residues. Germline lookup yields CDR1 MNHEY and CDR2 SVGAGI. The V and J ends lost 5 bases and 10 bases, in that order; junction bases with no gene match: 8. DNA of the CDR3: TGTGCCAGCAGTACCCCGGGACTAGCGGGAAGGGAGCAGTTCTTC. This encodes CASSTPGLAGREQFF.

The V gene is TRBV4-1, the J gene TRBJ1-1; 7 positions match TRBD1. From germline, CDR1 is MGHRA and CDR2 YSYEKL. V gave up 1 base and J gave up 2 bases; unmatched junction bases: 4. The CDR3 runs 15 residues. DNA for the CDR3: TGCGCCAGCAGCCAAGGCCAGGGGGGAAACACTGAAGCTTTCTTT. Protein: CASSQGQGGNTEAFF.

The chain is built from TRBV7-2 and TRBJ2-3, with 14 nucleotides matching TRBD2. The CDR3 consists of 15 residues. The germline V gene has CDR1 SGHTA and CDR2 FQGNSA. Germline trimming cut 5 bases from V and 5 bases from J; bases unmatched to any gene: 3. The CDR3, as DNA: TGTGCCAGCAGCCGACTAGCGGGGGGGCGAGATACGCAGTATTTT. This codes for CASSRLAGGRDTQYF. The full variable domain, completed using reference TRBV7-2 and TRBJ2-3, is GAGVSQSPSNKVTEKGKDVELRCDPISGHTALYWYRQSLGQGLEFLIYFQGNSAPDKSGLPSDRFSAERTGGSVSTLTIQRTQQEDSAVYLCASSRLAGGRDTQYFGPGTRLTVL.

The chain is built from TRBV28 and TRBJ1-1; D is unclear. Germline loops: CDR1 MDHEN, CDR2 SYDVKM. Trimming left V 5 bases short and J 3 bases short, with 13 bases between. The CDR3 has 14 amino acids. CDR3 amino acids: CASSLQSGYTEAFF. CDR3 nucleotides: TGTGCCAGCAGTCTACAATCAGGTTACACTGAAGCTTTCTTT.

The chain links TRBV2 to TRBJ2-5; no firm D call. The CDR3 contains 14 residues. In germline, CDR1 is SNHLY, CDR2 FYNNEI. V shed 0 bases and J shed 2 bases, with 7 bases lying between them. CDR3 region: CASSEATTQETQYF. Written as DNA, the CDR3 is TGTGCCAGCAGTGAAGCCACGACACAAGAGACCCAGTACTTC.

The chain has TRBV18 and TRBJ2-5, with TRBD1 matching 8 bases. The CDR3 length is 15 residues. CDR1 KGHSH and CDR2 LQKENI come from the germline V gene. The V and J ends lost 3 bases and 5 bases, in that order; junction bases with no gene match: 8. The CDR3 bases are TGTGCCAGCTCACCTCAGGACAGGGTGGGGGAGACCCAGTACTTC. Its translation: CASSPQDRVGETQYF.

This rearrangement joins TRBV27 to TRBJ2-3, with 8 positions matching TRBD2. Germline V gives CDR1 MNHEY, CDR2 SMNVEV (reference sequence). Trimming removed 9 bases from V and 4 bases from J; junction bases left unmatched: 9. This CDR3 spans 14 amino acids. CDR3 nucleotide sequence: TGTGCCAGTAGTAGAAGCGGGAGACCAGATACGCAGTATTTT. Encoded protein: CASSRSGRPDTQYF.

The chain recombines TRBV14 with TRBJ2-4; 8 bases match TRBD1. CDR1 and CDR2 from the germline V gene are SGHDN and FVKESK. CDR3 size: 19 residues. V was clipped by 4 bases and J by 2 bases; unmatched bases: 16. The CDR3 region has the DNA TGTGCCAGCAGCCGAACCCTAGAAATGACAGGGGTAACCAAAAACATTCAGTACTTC. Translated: CASSRTLEMTGVTKNIQYF.

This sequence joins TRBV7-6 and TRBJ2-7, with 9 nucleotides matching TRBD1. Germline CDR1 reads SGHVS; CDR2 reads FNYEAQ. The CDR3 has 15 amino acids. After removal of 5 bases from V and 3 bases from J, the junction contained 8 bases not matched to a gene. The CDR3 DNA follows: TGTGCCAGCAGCCTGACAGGGGGTAATTACTACGAGCAGTACTTC. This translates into CASSLTGGNYYEQYF. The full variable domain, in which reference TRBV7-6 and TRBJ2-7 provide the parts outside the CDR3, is GAGVSQSPRYKVTKRGQDVALRCDPISGHVSLYWYRQALGQGPEFLTYFNYEAQQDKSGLPNDRFSAERPEGSISTLTIQRTEQRDSAMYRCASSLTGGNYYEQYFGPGTRLTVT.

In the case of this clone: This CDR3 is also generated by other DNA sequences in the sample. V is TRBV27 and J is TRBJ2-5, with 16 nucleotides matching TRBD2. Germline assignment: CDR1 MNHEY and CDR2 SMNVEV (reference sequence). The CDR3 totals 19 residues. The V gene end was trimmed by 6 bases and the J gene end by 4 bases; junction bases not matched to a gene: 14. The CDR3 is CASSRPGLAGGPSRETQYF. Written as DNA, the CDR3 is TGTGCCAGCAGCCGGCCGGGACTAGCGGGAGGGCCGTCCCGAGAGACCCAGTACTTC.

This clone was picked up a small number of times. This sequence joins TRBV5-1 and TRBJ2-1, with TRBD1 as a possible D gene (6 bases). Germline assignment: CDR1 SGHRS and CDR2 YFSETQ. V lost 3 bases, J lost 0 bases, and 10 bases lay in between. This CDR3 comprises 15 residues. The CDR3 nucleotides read TGCGCCAGCAGCTCCGGGACAAACTCCTACAATGAGCAGTTCTTC. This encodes CASSSGTNSYNEQFF.

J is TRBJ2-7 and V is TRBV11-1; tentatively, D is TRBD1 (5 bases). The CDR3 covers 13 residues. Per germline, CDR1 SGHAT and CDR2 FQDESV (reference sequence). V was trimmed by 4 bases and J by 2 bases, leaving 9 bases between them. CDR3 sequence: CASSSLDTYEQYF. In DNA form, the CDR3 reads TGTGCCAGCAGCTCTTTGGACACCTACGAGCAGTACTTC.

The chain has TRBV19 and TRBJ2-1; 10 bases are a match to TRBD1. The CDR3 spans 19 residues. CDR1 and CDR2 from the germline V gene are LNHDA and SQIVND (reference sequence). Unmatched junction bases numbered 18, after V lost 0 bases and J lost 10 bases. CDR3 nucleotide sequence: TGTGCCAGTAGTATAGATCTGCCGGGCGGGACAGGGGTTGAGGTGGAGCAGTTCTTC. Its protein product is CASSIDLPGGTGVEVEQFF.

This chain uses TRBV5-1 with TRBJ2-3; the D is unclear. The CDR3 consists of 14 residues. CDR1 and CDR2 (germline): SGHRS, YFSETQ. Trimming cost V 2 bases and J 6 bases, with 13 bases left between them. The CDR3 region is CASSLGGPEDTQYF. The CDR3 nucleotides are TGCGCCAGCAGCTTAGGCGGTCCCGAGGATACGCAGTATTTT.

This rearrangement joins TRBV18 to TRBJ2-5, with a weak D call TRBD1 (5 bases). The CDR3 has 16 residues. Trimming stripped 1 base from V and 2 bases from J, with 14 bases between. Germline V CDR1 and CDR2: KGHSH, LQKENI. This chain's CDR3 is CASSPRYSRVQETQYF. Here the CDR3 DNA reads TGTGCCAGCTCACCACGTTACTCCAGGGTGCAAGAGACCCAGTACTTC.

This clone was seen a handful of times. For the CDR3, the DNA is TGCGCCAGCAGGAGGGCGGGGGGGATGAACACTGAAGCTTTCTTT. Translation gives CASRRAGGMNTEAFF. V is TRBV4-1 and J is TRBJ1-1; possible D gene TRBD1, 5 bases. Germline V gene data show CDR1 as MGHRA and CDR2 as YSYEKL. Trimming took off 6 bases at V and 0 bases at J, with 14 bases between the two ends. This CDR3 has 15 residues.

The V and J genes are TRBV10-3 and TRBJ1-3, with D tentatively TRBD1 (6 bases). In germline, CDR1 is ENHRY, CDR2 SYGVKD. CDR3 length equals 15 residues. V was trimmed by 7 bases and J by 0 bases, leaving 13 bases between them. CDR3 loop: CAIKDDRLSGNTIYF. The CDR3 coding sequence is TGTGCCATCAAAGACGACAGGCTCTCTGGAAACACCATATATTTT.

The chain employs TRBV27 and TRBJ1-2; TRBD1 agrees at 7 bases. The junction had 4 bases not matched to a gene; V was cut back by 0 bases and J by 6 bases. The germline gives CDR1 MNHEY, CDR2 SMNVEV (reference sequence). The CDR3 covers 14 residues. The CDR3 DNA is TGTGCCAGCAGTTTATCGGGACAGTTTGATGGCTACACCTTC. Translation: CASSLSGQFDGYTF.

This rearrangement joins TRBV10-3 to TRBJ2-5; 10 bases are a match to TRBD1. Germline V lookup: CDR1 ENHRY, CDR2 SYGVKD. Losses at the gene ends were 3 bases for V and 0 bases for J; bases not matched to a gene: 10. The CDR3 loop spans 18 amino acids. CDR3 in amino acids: CAISDRRGQGVYQETQYF. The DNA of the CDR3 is TGTGCCATCAGTGACCGTAGAGGACAGGGGGTTTACCAAGAGACCCAGTACTTC.

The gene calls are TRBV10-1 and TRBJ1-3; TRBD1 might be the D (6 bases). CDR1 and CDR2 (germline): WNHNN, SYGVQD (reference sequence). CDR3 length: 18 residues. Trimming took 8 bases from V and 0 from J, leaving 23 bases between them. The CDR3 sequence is CASWGTFPLGASGNTIYF. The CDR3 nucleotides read TGCGCCAGCTGGGGGACATTTCCCCTTGGAGCCTCTGGAAACACCATATATTTT.

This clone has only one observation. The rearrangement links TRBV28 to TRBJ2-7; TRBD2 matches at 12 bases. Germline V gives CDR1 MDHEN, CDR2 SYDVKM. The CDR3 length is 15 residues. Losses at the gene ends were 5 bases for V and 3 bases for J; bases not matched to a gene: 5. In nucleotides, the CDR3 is TGTGCCAGCAGTCTGGGACTAGCGGGTAGCTACGAGCAGTACTTC. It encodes CASSLGLAGSYEQYF.

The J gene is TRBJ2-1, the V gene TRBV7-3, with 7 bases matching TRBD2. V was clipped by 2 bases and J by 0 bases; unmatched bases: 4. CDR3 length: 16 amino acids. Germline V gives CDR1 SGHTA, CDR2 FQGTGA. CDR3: CASSLGAGSSYNEQFF. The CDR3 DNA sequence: TGTGCCAGCAGCTTAGGAGCGGGGAGCTCCTACAATGAGCAGTTCTTC.

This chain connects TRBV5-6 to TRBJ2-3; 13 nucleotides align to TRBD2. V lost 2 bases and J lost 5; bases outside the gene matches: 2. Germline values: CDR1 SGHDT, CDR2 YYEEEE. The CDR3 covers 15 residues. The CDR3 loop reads CASSFRTSGRDTQYF. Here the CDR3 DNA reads TGTGCCAGCAGCTTTAGGACTAGCGGGAGAGATACGCAGTATTTT. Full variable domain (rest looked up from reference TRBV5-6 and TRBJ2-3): DAGVTQSPTHLIKTRGQQVTLRCSPKSGHDTVSWYQQALGQGPQFIFQYYEEEERQRGNFPDRFSGHQFPNYSSELNVNALLLGDSALYLCASSFRTSGRDTQYFGPGTRLTVL.

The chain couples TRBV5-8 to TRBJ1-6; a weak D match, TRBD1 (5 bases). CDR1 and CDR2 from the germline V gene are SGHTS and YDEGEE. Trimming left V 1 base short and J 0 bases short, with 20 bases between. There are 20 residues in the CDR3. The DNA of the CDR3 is TGTGCCAGCAGCTTGTTTATTATACGGAGGGGCCTCTCCTATAATTCACCCCTCCACTTT. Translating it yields CASSLFIIRRGLSYNSPLHF. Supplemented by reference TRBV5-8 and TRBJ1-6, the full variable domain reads EAGVTQSPTHLIKTRGQQATLRCSPISGHTSVYWYQQALGLGLQFLLWYDEGEERNRGNFPPRFSGRQFPNYSSELNVNALELEDSALYLCASSLFIIRRGLSYNSPLHFGNGTRLTVT.

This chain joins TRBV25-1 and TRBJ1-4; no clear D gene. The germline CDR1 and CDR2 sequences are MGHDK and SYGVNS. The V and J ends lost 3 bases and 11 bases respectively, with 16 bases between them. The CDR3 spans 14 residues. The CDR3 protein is CASSDVSATGKLFF. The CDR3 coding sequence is TGTGCCAGCAGTGATGTGTCTGCTACCGGGAAACTGTTTTTT.